Described below is a single TCR beta chain sequence and its context. Antigen specificity is unknown. The repertoire was sequenced with immunoSEQ multiplex PCR; TCRdb's copy has only in-frame clones and lacks some. Of some 320,000 clones in the sample, 75% to 90% were seen once. This sample is part of a study of cytomegalovirus exposure and HLA in healthy donors. Regarding the study as a whole: It was confirmed in vitro that a few of the CMV-associated chains were specific for CMV antigens. The dataset shows that most TCR sequences were rare, while some public TCRs occurred in many donors.

While the first cohort had over 650 subjects, the donors belonged to the separate validation cohort of over a hundred subjects. Germline lookup yields CDR1 LNHDA and CDR2 SQIVND (reference sequence). The CDR3 has 15 residues. The V end lost 9 bases, the J end lost 5 bases, and 22 bases lay between the germline ends. Sequencing was performed on PBMCs. The chain combines TRBV19 with TRBJ1-2; possible D gene TRBD1, 6 bases. This receptor was identified in a woman under 40 in good health and CMV-seropositive. CDR3 region: CASDPTGIGRYGYTF. CDR3 bases: TGTGCCAGCGACCCTACAGGGATCGGGAGGTATGGCTACACCTTC.